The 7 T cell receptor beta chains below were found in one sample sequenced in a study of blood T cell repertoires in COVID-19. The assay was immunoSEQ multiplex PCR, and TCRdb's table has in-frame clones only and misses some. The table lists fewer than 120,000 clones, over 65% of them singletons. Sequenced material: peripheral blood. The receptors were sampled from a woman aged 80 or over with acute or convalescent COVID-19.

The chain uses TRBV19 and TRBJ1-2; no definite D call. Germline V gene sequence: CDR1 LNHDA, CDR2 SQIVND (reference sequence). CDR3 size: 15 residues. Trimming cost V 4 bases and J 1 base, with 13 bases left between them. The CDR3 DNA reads TGTGCCAGTAGTACGGTGTCAGGCTATAACTATGGCTACACCTTC. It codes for CASSTVSGYNYGYTF.

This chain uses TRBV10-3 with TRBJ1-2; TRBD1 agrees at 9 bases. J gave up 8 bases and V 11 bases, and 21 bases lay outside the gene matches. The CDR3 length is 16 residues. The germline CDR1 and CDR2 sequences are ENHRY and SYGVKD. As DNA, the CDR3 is TGTGCCGGCACGAAGGGACAGGGTAATTTAGGAGGCGGCTACACCTTC. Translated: CAGTKGQGNLGGGYTF.

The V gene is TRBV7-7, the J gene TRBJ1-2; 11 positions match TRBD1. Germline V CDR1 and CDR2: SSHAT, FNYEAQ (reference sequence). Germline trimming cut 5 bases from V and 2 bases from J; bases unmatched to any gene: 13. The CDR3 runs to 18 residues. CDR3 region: CASSPLDGQGATNYGYTF. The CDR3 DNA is TGTGCCAGCAGCCCGCTGGATGGACAGGGGGCAACCAACTATGGCTACACCTTC.

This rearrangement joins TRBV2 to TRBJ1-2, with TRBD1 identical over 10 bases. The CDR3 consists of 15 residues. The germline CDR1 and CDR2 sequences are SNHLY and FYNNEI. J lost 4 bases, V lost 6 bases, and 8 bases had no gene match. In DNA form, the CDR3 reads TGTGCCAGCAGACCGGGACAGGGGTCGGGCTATGGCTACACCTTC. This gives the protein CASRPGQGSGYGYTF.

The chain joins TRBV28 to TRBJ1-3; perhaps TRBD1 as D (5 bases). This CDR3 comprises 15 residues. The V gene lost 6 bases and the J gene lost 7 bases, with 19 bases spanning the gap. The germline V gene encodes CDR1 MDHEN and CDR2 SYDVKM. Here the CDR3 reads CASSLAGGTRNTIYF. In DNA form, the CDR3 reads TGTGCCAGCAGCTTGGCGGGGGGGACCCGGAACACCATATATTTT.

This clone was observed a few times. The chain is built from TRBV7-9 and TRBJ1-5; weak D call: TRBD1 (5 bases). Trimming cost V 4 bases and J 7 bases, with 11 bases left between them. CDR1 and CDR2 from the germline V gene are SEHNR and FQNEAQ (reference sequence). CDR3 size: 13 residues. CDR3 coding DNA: TGTGCCAGCAGCTCCAGCGGGGCACAGCCCCAGCATTTT. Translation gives CASSSSGAQPQHF.

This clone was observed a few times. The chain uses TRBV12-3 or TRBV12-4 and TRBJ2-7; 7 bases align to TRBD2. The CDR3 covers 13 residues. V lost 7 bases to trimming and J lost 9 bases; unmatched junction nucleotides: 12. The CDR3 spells CASTPGTAGAQYF. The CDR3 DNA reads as TGTGCCAGCACGCCCGGGACCGCGGGAGCGCAGTACTTC.